The text below deals with one TCR beta chain. Its antigen is unidentified. The same CDR3 arises from other DNA sequences in this sample as well. The entry originates in a study of T cell responses to AZD1222 COVID-19 vaccine. Germline V CDR1 and CDR2: SGHRS, YFSETQ. There are 12 residues in the CDR3. V was pared by 3 bases and J by 2 bases, with 4 bases between. Profiled with immunoSEQ multiplex PCR; TCRdb holds only in-frame clones, not every one. The profile shows 80,000 to 100,000 clones, 90% to 95% of them singletons. General study findings and limits: Possibly, clonal diversity was underestimated; donors were largely white British and included more females. Researchers took repertoire samples only after the peak T cell response had come.

Source: peripheral blood, taken 28 days after the second AZD1222 dose. The source of this sequence is an adult who received the AZD1222 COVID-19 vaccine. V usage is TRBV5-1 and J usage is TRBJ2-3; D not resolved. CDR3 sequence (DNA): TGCGCCAGCAGCTCTCTCACAGATACGCAGTATTTT. As protein: CASSSLTDTQYF.